This T cell receptor (beta chain) derives from a study of blood T cell repertoires in COVID-19. Background on the study: Collection of acute and convalescent COVID-19 samples took place in the United States, Italy and Spain. Nucleic acid was either cDNA or gDNA, and it came from T cells, B-cell-depleted T cells, or PBMCs.

The germline V gene has CDR1 SGDLS and CDR2 YYNGEE. This CDR3 is 17 amino acids long. V dropped 4 bases and J dropped 6 bases, with 22 bases sitting between them. How the authors handled the data: By means of reference gene primer amplification, nucleated cell counts were estimated. The repertoire was sequenced with immunoSEQ multiplex PCR; TCRdb's copy has only in-frame clones and lacks some. V, J and clone size derive from that table, while D and trimming were established from the DNA sequence. This table has some 220,000 clones, around four fifths appearing once. The V call is TRBV9, the J call TRBJ1-4; D is perhaps TRBD1 (5 bases). The sequenced sample consisted of peripheral blood. The receptor comes from a woman aged 55-69 years who had recovered from COVID-19. The DNA of the CDR3 is TGTGCCAGCAGCCCTAGAAGGGGAGGACCGGATGATGAAAAACTGTTTTTT. It specifies CASSPRRGGPDDEKLFF. Combining the CDR3 with reference TRBV9 and TRBJ1-4 gives the whole variable domain DSGVTQTPKHLITATGQRVTLRCSPRSGDLSVYWYQQSLDQGLQFLIQYYNGEERAKGNILERFSAQQFPDLHSELNLSSLELGDSALYFCASSPRRGGPDDEKLFFGSGTQLSVL.